This T cell receptor beta chain was documented in a study of shared T cell receptors in the human thymus. Method: immunoSEQ multiplex PCR; TCRdb's copy keeps in-frame clones and lacks some. The table has hundreds of thousands of clones, 95% seen once; the top ten hold approximately 0.02%. Sequencing was performed on thymocytes. The TCR sequence derives from a human donor.

The CDR3 region is CASSLKDRGGYEQYF. The CDR3 nucleotides read TGTGCCAGCAGTTTAAAAGACAGGGGCGGCTACGAGCAGTACTTC. The chain employs TRBV27 and TRBJ2-7; TRBD1 aligns across 8 bases. Germline-derived CDR1 and CDR2 are MNHEY and SMNVEV (reference sequence). The CDR3 runs 15 residues. V lost 2 bases, J lost 3 bases, and 6 bases stayed unmatched.